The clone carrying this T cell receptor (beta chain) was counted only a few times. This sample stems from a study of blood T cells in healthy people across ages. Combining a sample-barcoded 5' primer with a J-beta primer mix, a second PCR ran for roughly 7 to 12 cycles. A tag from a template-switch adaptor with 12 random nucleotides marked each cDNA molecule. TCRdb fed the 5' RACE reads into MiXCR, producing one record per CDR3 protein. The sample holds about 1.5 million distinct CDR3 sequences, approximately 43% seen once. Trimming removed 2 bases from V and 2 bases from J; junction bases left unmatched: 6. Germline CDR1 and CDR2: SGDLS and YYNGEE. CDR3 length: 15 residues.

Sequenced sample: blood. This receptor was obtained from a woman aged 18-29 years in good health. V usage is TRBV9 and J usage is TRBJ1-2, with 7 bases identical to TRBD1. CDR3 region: CASSVTTGLNYGYTF. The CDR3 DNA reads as TGTGCCAGCAGCGTGACGACAGGGCTAAACTATGGCTACACCTTC.